A selection of T cell receptor beta chains follows, all from one sample in a study of blood T cell repertoires in COVID-19. TCRdb's copy holds only in-frame clones and misses some; the assay was immunoSEQ multiplex PCR. The sample contains about 180,000 clones, 70% to 85% of which appear only once. The sequenced sample was PBMCs or T cells enriched from blood (not recorded which). The source of these receptors is a woman aged 50 to 65 who had recovered from COVID-19. Both conserved end residues are part of each CDR3. A D gene is named only where the DNA matches it firmly. Clone size is shown for a subset of rows, as once, few, many or a class of expanded clone.

>.|.|TRBV28|TRBJ2-7
TGTGCCAGCAGGGAGAGCTCCTACGAGCAGTACTTC
CASRESSYEQYF
>TRBD1|.|TRBV18|TRBJ1-1
TGTGCCAGCTCACTAAATGACAGGGGGGGCACTGAAGCTTTCTTT
CASSLNDRGGTEAFF
>TRBD2|.|TRBV7-9|TRBJ2-1
TGTGCCAGCAGCTTAGTGGTCCTAGCGGGAGTGTTCGATGAGCAGTTCTTC
CASSLVVLAGVFDEQFF
>TRBD1|.|TRBV30|TRBJ2-1
TGTGCCTGGACGCAGGGGGTTACGTACAATGAGCAGTTCTTC
CAWTQGVTYNEQFF
>.|.|TRBV12-2|TRBJ1-3
TGTGCAAGTCGCTTAGCGAGAGTCCGGTGCTCTGGAAACACCATATATTTT
CASRLARVRCSGNTIYF
>.|.|TRBV6-5|TRBJ1-4
TGTGCCAGCAGTTACGGGGGCACTAATGAAAAACTGTTTTTT
CASSYGGTNEKLFF
>TRBD1|.|TRBV28|TRBJ1-5
TGTGCCAGCAGTGCCCCGGGACAGGGGAGGAATCAGCCCCAGCATTTT
CASSAPGQGRNQPQHF
>TRBD1|.|TRBV7-9|TRBJ1-4
TGTGCCAGCAGCCCCGGACAGGGGGGTGAAAAACTGTTTTTT
CASSPGQGGEKLFF
>.|.|TRBV5-1|TRBJ2-2
TGCGCCAGCAGCTCCCAGACTAGGCCGAACACCGGGGAGCTGTTTTTT
CASSSQTRPNTGELFF
>.|.|TRBV12-3/TRBV12-4|TRBJ2-7
TGTGCCAGCAGTCCTGGGACACCCAACGAGCAGTACTTC
CASSPGTPNEQYF
>TRBD2|.|TRBV12-3/TRBV12-4|TRBJ2-1
TGTGCCAGCAGTTCCTACGGGGGGTCGGAGCAGTTCTTC
CASSSYGGSEQFF
>TRBD1|few|TRBV4-1|TRBJ1-2
TGCGCCAGCAGCCAAGATTTTGGGACCGGGACAGGGGGTTTTGGCTACACCTTC
CASSQDFGTGTGGFGYTF
>.|.|TRBV7-9|TRBJ2-1
TGTGCCAGCAGCTCGACTAGAAGTGAGCAGTTCTTC
CASSSTRSEQFF
>.|.|TRBV29-1|TRBJ2-7
TGCAGCGTTGCCGGGGGTCGCTACGAGCAGTACTTC
CSVAGGRYEQYF
>.|.|TRBV5-1|TRBJ2-1
TGCGCCAGCAGCTCTAGCAGTTATAGCTACAATGAGCAGTTCTTC
CASSSSSYSYNEQFF
>.|few|TRBV5-6|TRBJ2-1
TGTGCCAGCAGCTCCCTAGTACGGCTTCCCATTGAGCAGTTCTTC
CASSSLVRLPIEQFF
>.|few|TRBV19|TRBJ1-2
TGTGCCAGTAAGGCGGGGCCGGCCGACTATGGCTACACCTTC
CASKAGPADYGYTF
>.|.|TRBV7-9|TRBJ2-2
TGTGCCAGCAGCCCGGGACACAGCACCGGGGAGCTGTTTTTT
CASSPGHSTGELFF
>.|.|TRBV28|TRBJ2-2
TGTGCCAGCAGTAGTAGCGGACGACCCACCGGGGAGCTGTTTTTT
CASSSSGRPTGELFF
>.|once|TRBV28|TRBJ1-5
TGTGCCAGCAGTTTAGGAGTCCACAGGGTTGGAGGCAATCAGCCCCAGCATTTT
CASSLGVHRVGGNQPQHF
>TRBD1|few|TRBV19|TRBJ1-3
TGTGCCAGTAGAGATCCGGGACAGCCGAGCTCTGGAAACACCATATATTTT
CASRDPGQPSSGNTIYF
>TRBD2|.|TRBV2|TRBJ2-5
TGTGCCAGCAGGGGGGGACTAGCGGCCCTTGGGGAGACCCAGTACTTC
CASRGGLAALGETQYF
>.|.|TRBV21-1|TRBJ2-7
TGTGCCAGCAGCAAAGGATCGGACAGAGATCTACGAGAGAAGTACTTC
CASSKGSDRDLREKYF
>.|many|TRBV27|TRBJ2-1
TGTGCCAGCAGTTTATCCCGGGAAACCTACAATGAGCAGTTCTTC
CASSLSRETYNEQFF
>.|.|TRBV5-1|TRBJ2-7
TGCGCCAGCAGCTTGGTGGCGGGGGCGCGCTACGAGCAGTACTTC
CASSLVAGARYEQYF
>.|.|TRBV5-4|TRBJ2-1
TGTGCCAGCAGCTTTGACAGCTACAATGAGCAGTTCTTC
CASSFDSYNEQFF
>.|.|TRBV6-5|TRBJ1-6
TGTGCCAGCAGCCGCCTGTCAGGGTGGAATTCACCCCTCCACTTT
CASSRLSGWNSPLHF
>TRBD1|.|TRBV6-7|TRBJ1-4
TGTGCCAGCAGTTACTCGACAGGGGGGGAAGTGTGGGAAAAACTGTTTTTT
CASSYSTGGEVWEKLFF
>.|.|TRBV19|TRBJ1-5
TGTGCCAGTTCGGACAGCATCAATCAGCCCCAGCATTTT
CASSDSINQPQHF
>TRBD1|.|TRBV6-5|TRBJ2-7
TGTGCCAGCAGTTACGCGACAGGGGTGAGCTACGAGCAGTACTTC
CASSYATGVSYEQYF
>TRBD2|.|TRBV15|TRBJ2-1
TGTGCCACCAGCAGAGATAGTCTAGCGGGTTCCAATGAGCAGTTCTTC
CATSRDSLAGSNEQFF
>TRBD1|.|TRBV28|TRBJ2-5
TGTGCCAGCAGTTTATGGGGGACAGGGGGAAAGACCCAGTACTTC
CASSLWGTGGKTQYF
>TRBD2|.|TRBV11-3|TRBJ2-3
TGTGCCAGCAGCTTTGGGGGGGACACAGATACGCAGTATTTT
CASSFGGDTDTQYF
>.|.|TRBV12-5|TRBJ2-1
TGTGCTAGTGGTTTGAAGCGTGGCGCCGGGACCTACAATGAGCAGTTCTTC
CASGLKRGAGTYNEQFF
>.|few|TRBV25-1|TRBJ1-5
TGTGCCAGCAGGGAGACAGGAAAGAATCAGCCCCAGCATTTT
CASRETGKNQPQHF
>TRBD2|.|TRBV7-2|TRBJ2-7
TGTGCCAGCAGCCAACGGGCGGGAGCAGTCTACGAGCAGTACTTC
CASSQRAGAVYEQYF
>.|.|TRBV6-2/TRBV6-3|TRBJ2-7
TGTGCCAGCAGTATATACAGGGTGTGGTGGGAGCAGTACTTC
CASSIYRVWWEQYF
>.|.|TRBV6-5|TRBJ2-3
TGTGCCAGCAGCCCCTCGACGGGGGACACGCAGTATTTT
CASSPSTGDTQYF
>TRBD1|once|TRBV10-3|TRBJ2-1
TGTGCCATCAACCTCCGGGACAGGGGCAACAATGAGCAGTTCTTC
CAINLRDRGNNEQFF
>.|.|TRBV3-1/TRBV3-2|TRBJ2-7
TGTGCCAGCAGCCAAGATTTGACAGGTGGAGACGAGCAGTACTTC
CASSQDLTGGDEQYF
>TRBD1|.|TRBV10-2|TRBJ1-5
TGCGCCAACGGACAGGGGAATCAGCCCCAGCATTTT
CANGQGNQPQHF
>.|few|TRBV18|TRBJ2-7
TGTGCCAGCTCACCACCGGGCTGGATGGAAAAATTCTACGAGCAGTACTTC
CASSPPGWMEKFYEQYF
>.|.|TRBV5-1|TRBJ2-1
TGCGCCAGCAGCCGTGACCAGGGCCGCTCCTACAATGAGCAGTTCTTC
CASSRDQGRSYNEQFF
>TRBD1|.|TRBV2|TRBJ1-4
TGTGCCAGCAACCGACAGGGAGGAAAACTGTTTTTT
CASNRQGGKLFF
>.|.|TRBV19|TRBJ2-5
TGTGCCAGTAGTATAGGAGGATTCGGGGAGACCCAGTACTTC
CASSIGGFGETQYF
>.|many|TRBV5-1|TRBJ2-3
TGCGCCAGCAGCTTCCCGGGAGAGGATACGCAGTATTTT
CASSFPGEDTQYF
>TRBD1|few|TRBV27|TRBJ2-1
TGTGCCAGCAGCAGAGGACAGGGGAGGATCCAGTTCTTC
CASSRGQGRIQFF